This is a list of T cell receptor beta chains from one sample in a study of T-cell memory formation after mild COVID-19. TCRdb re-analysed the 5' RACE reads in MiXCR, keeping a single row per CDR3 protein. This table holds about 270,000 distinct CDR3 sequences, around 15% found once. Sequencing used PBMCs or a T cell subset sorted from them (not recorded which). Receptors were obtained from a man between 18 and 35 years old who had mild COVID-19 (a few samples of this study predate the infection). Cell type and time point are not known. Both conserved end residues are part of each CDR3. Each record gives: V gene, J gene, clone size, CDR3 length, D gene, CDR3 protein, CDR3 DNA. D genes are given only for firm matches. Some rows mark clone size as missing; the rest say once, few, many or name a class of expanded clone.

V gene: TRBV5-1
J gene: TRBJ1-3
clone size: few
CDR3 length: 14
D gene: -
CDR3 protein: CASSSGLAGNTIYF
CDR3 DNA: TGCGCCAGCAGCTCCGGCCTGGCCGGAAACACCATATATTTT

V gene: TRBV5-1
J gene: TRBJ2-7
clone size: -
CDR3 length: 16
D gene: TRBD1
CDR3 protein: CASSPDGTGVSYEQYF
CDR3 DNA: TGCGCCAGCAGCCCGGACGGGACAGGGGTCTCCTACGAGCAGTACTTC

V gene: TRBV4-3
J gene: TRBJ1-2
clone size: many
CDR3 length: 12
D gene: -
CDR3 protein: CASSLSGNGYTF
CDR3 DNA: TGCGCCAGCAGCCTTTCAGGGAATGGCTACACCTTC

V gene: TRBV7-2
J gene: TRBJ1-1
clone size: few
CDR3 length: 12
D gene: -
CDR3 protein: CASSLVRTEAFF
CDR3 DNA: TGTGCCAGCAGCTTAGTGCGCACTGAAGCTTTCTTT

V gene: TRBV2
J gene: TRBJ1-2
clone size: -
CDR3 length: 12
D gene: -
CDR3 protein: CASSRQPYGYTF
CDR3 DNA: TGTGCCAGCAGCCGACAGCCGTATGGCTACACCTTC

V gene: TRBV12-5
J gene: TRBJ2-7
clone size: -
CDR3 length: 13
D gene: -
CDR3 protein: CASAPSAPWEQYF
CDR3 DNA: TGTGCTAGTGCCCCAAGCGCCCCGTGGGAGCAGTACTTC

V gene: TRBV4-2
J gene: TRBJ1-5
clone size: -
CDR3 length: 15
D gene: TRBD1
CDR3 protein: CASSQTQGGNQPQHF
CDR3 DNA: TGTGCCAGCAGCCAGACCCAGGGGGGCAATCAGCCCCAGCATTTT

V gene: TRBV10-1
J gene: TRBJ2-7
clone size: few
CDR3 length: 15
D gene: -
CDR3 protein: CASSEYRGNPYEQYF
CDR3 DNA: TGCGCCAGCAGTGAGTACCGGGGAAACCCCTACGAGCAGTACTTC

V gene: TRBV5-1
J gene: TRBJ2-1
clone size: -
CDR3 length: 13
D gene: -
CDR3 protein: CASSLMTYNEQFF
CDR3 DNA: TGCGCCAGCAGCCTAATGACCTACAATGAGCAGTTCTTC

V gene: TRBV7-2
J gene: TRBJ1-1
clone size: many
CDR3 length: 13
D gene: -
CDR3 protein: CASSSGQNTEAFF
CDR3 DNA: TGTGCCAGCAGCTCCGGACAGAACACTGAAGCTTTCTTT

V gene: TRBV10-3
J gene: TRBJ1-2
clone size: -
CDR3 length: 17
D gene: TRBD1
CDR3 protein: CAISEGEGTGRGVGYTF
CDR3 DNA: TGTGCCATCAGTGAAGGGGAAGGGACAGGGCGCGGAGTTGGCTACACCTTC

V gene: TRBV20-1
J gene: TRBJ1-2
clone size: -
CDR3 length: 13
D gene: -
CDR3 protein: CSAREGRIDGYTF
CDR3 DNA: TGCAGTGCTAGAGAGGGACGGATCGATGGCTACACCTTC

V gene: TRBV18
J gene: TRBJ1-2
clone size: -
CDR3 length: 15
D gene: -
CDR3 protein: CASSPPVWGGYGYTF
CDR3 DNA: TGTGCCAGCTCACCACCGGTCTGGGGTGGGTATGGCTACACCTTC

V gene: TRBV28
J gene: TRBJ1-2
clone size: -
CDR3 length: 14
D gene: -
CDR3 protein: CASQGSEANYGYTF
CDR3 DNA: TGTGCCTCACAGGGATCCGAAGCTAACTATGGCTACACCTTC

V gene: TRBV9
J gene: TRBJ2-5
clone size: -
CDR3 length: 17
D gene: TRBD2
CDR3 protein: CASSVGSNGGAEETQYF
CDR3 DNA: TGTGCCAGCAGCGTAGGTTCCAACGGGGGGGCGGAAGAGACCCAGTACTTC

V gene: TRBV6-2/TRBV6-3
J gene: TRBJ2-3
clone size: many
CDR3 length: 16
D gene: TRBD1
CDR3 protein: CASSDSYRGGTDTQYF
CDR3 DNA: TGTGCCAGCAGTGACTCGTACAGGGGTGGCACAGATACGCAGTATTTT

V gene: TRBV7-3
J gene: TRBJ2-3
clone size: -
CDR3 length: 16
D gene: -
CDR3 protein: CASSLRHLTSTDTQYF
CDR3 DNA: TGTGCCAGCAGCTTAAGACACCTCACTAGCACAGATACGCAGTATTTT

V gene: TRBV2
J gene: TRBJ2-7
clone size: few
CDR3 length: 13
D gene: -
CDR3 protein: CASSDQGGYEQYF
CDR3 DNA: TGTGCCAGCAGTGACCAGGGAGGTTACGAGCAGTACTTC

V gene: TRBV5-1
J gene: TRBJ1-1
clone size: few
CDR3 length: 14
D gene: -
CDR3 protein: CASSSGGGRTEAFF
CDR3 DNA: TGCGCCAGCAGCTCAGGTGGGGGAAGAACTGAAGCTTTCTTT

V gene: TRBV18
J gene: TRBJ2-3
clone size: many
CDR3 length: 13
D gene: -
CDR3 protein: CASSPDSTDTQYF
CDR3 DNA: TGTGCCAGCTCACCGGACAGCACAGATACGCAGTATTTT

V gene: TRBV6-5
J gene: TRBJ1-1
clone size: -
CDR3 length: 14
D gene: -
CDR3 protein: CASTPSGANTEAFF
CDR3 DNA: TGTGCCAGCACCCCCTCGGGGGCGAACACTGAAGCTTTCTTT

V gene: TRBV7-8
J gene: TRBJ1-6
clone size: few
CDR3 length: 16
D gene: -
CDR3 protein: CASSSPAGLRGSPLHF
CDR3 DNA: TGTGCCAGCAGCTCCCCGGCAGGGCTGCGAGGTTCACCCCTCCACTTT

V gene: TRBV7-2
J gene: TRBJ2-3
clone size: few
CDR3 length: 16
D gene: TRBD2
CDR3 protein: CASTAGGSANTDTQYF
CDR3 DNA: TGTGCCAGCACCGCGGGGGGGTCGGCGAACACAGATACGCAGTATTTT

V gene: TRBV5-1
J gene: TRBJ2-2
clone size: -
CDR3 length: 14
D gene: -
CDR3 protein: CASSPDSSTGELFF
CDR3 DNA: TGCGCCAGCAGCCCGGACTCCTCCACCGGGGAGCTGTTTTTT

V gene: TRBV6-2/TRBV6-3
J gene: TRBJ2-2
clone size: few
CDR3 length: 14
D gene: -
CDR3 protein: CASSYTANTGELFF
CDR3 DNA: TGTGCCAGCAGTTACACGGCGAACACCGGGGAGCTGTTTTTT

V gene: TRBV4-2
J gene: TRBJ2-5
clone size: few
CDR3 length: 13
D gene: -
CDR3 protein: CASSQEGQETQYF
CDR3 DNA: TGTGCCAGCAGCCAGGAGGGGCAAGAGACCCAGTACTTC

V gene: TRBV30
J gene: TRBJ2-3
clone size: -
CDR3 length: 17
D gene: TRBD2
CDR3 protein: CAWSVRGGRVITDTQYF
CDR3 DNA: TGTGCCTGGAGTGTTCGGGGGGGGCGCGTAATCACAGATACGCAGTATTTT

V gene: TRBV4-2
J gene: TRBJ1-2
clone size: once
CDR3 length: 14
D gene: -
CDR3 protein: CASRWIGLFYGYTF
CDR3 DNA: TGTGCCAGCAGATGGATTGGCCTGTTCTATGGCTACACCTTC

V gene: TRBV19
J gene: TRBJ1-1
clone size: -
CDR3 length: 14
D gene: TRBD1
CDR3 protein: CASKGDRPNTEAFF
CDR3 DNA: TGTGCCTCTAAAGGGGACAGACCGAACACTGAAGCTTTCTTT

V gene: TRBV20-1
J gene: TRBJ2-7
clone size: many
CDR3 length: 14
D gene: -
CDR3 protein: CSAISRGSSGEQYF
CDR3 DNA: TGCAGTGCTATTTCGCGGGGTTCCTCTGGCGAGCAGTACTTC